One and the same sample provided the 30 T cell receptor beta chains below, sequenced in a study of shared clonotypes between healthy human individuals. TCRdb's copy holds only in-frame clones and misses some; the assay was immunoSEQ multiplex PCR. The table shows hundreds of thousands of clones, with roughly 91% occurring only once. Sequencing was carried out using memory CD8+ T cells sorted from blood. Stated subset: CD45RO+ cells pooled with CCR7-negative TemRA cells. Every receptor here comes from a man in his late teens or twenties in good health.

The genes are TRBV10-2 and TRBJ2-3; TRBD2 agrees at 11 bases. This CDR3 has 20 amino acids. CDR1 and CDR2 (germline): WSHSY, SAAADI. V shed 7 bases, J shed 2 bases, and the junction held 20 bases outside the gene matches. CDR3 amino acids: CASKHSGGAFTPLFTDTQYF. Here the CDR3 DNA reads TGCGCCAGCAAACATAGCGGGGGGGCTTTTACCCCTTTATTCACAGATACGCAGTATTTT.

This clone was seen a single time. The J gene is TRBJ1-1, the V gene TRBV9; no definite D call. Trimming removed 4 bases at V and 3 bases at J, with 13 bases between. The CDR3 spans 14 residues. In germline, CDR1 is SGDLS, CDR2 YYNGEE. In nucleotides, the CDR3 is TGTGCCAGCAGCCCCCATTCCCTAGACACTGAAGCTTTCTTT. Amino acid sequence: CASSPHSLDTEAFF.

The genes are TRBV4-3 and TRBJ2-1; 8 bases fit TRBD2. Germline CDR1 and CDR2: LGHNA and YSLEER. J gave up 6 bases and V 0 bases, and 4 bases lay outside the gene matches. The CDR3 has 15 amino acids. The DNA of the CDR3 is TGCGCCAGCAGCCAAGAGCAAGCGGGAGCCAATGAGCAGTTCTTC. It translates to CASSQEQAGANEQFF.

This rearrangement joins TRBV19 to TRBJ2-3; possible D gene TRBD2, 5 bases. CDR1 and CDR2 (germline): LNHDA, SQIVND (reference sequence). CDR3 length: 17 residues. Trimming shortened V by 5 bases and J by 3 bases, and 21 bases separated the two germline ends. The CDR3 bases are TGTGCCAGTAGTCCCCAGACCGTAGCGAGAGATACAGATACGCAGTATTTT. Residues: CASSPQTVARDTDTQYF.

This clone was detected many times. The gene calls are TRBV10-2 and TRBJ2-7; TRBD2 agrees at 13 bases. The CDR3 covers 14 residues. Trimming cost V 6 bases and J 7 bases; bases outside gene matches: 6. Germline loops: CDR1 WSHSY, CDR2 SAAADI. The CDR3 region has the DNA TGCGCCAGCAGGGGGACTAGCGGGACCGGGGAGCAGTACTTC. As protein: CASRGTSGTGEQYF.

The CDR3 sequence: CASSGAGGLETQYF. The CDR3 DNA follows: TGTGCCAGCAGCGGAGCGGGGGGGCTTGAGACCCAGTACTTC. The chain uses TRBV9 and TRBJ2-5, with 10 positions matching TRBD2. Germline V gives CDR1 SGDLS, CDR2 YYNGEE. The CDR3 covers 14 residues. After removal of 3 bases from V and 5 bases from J, the junction contained 4 bases not matched to a gene.

The gene calls are TRBV7-9 and TRBJ2-1; D unresolved. In germline, CDR1 is SEHNR, CDR2 FQNEAQ (reference sequence). V shed 2 bases and J shed 2 bases, with 10 bases lying between them. This CDR3 comprises 15 residues. CDR3 DNA sequence: TGTGCCAGCAGCTTACTGGCGCACACCTACAATGAGCAGTTCTTC. This sequence encodes CASSLLAHTYNEQFF.

Details on this clone: A read error may produce the germline difference seen at one junction end. CDR3 sequence: CASSDHRFF. The CDR3 coding sequence is TGTGCCAGCAGTGACCACCGTTTCTTC. The chain couples TRBV6-1 to TRBJ2-7, with unresolved D. CDR3 length equals 9 residues. CDR1 is MNHNS, CDR2 SASEGT, per germline.

This clone was seen a single time. The V and J genes are TRBV6-5 and TRBJ2-7; 11 positions match TRBD2. V shed 10 bases, J shed 3 bases, and the junction held 11 bases outside the gene matches. CDR1 is MNHEY, CDR2 SVGAGI, per germline. The CDR3 consists of 15 residues. The CDR3 sequence is CATRPGLADRYEQYF. The DNA of the CDR3 is TGTGCCACTAGACCGGGACTAGCGGATCGCTACGAGCAGTACTTC.

The chain has TRBV2 and TRBJ2-5, with TRBD1 as a possible D gene (5 bases). Germline V gene lookup returns CDR1 SNHLY and CDR2 FYNNEI. V lost 7 bases and J lost 2, with 11 bases in between. This CDR3 has 13 residues. CDR3 nucleotides: TGTGCCAGCAAGTATAGGGGACAAGAGACCCAGTACTTC. Protein product: CASKYRGQETQYF.

CDR3 DNA: TGTGCCAGCAGCTTTATCCAGGTCGAGCAGTACTTC. This codes for CASSFIQVEQYF. J is TRBJ2-7 and V is TRBV11-2, with D hard to call. The V and J ends lost 3 bases and 6 bases respectively, with 9 bases between them. CDR3 size: 12 residues. Germline CDR1 reads SGHAT; CDR2 reads FQNNGV. Full variable domain (outside the CDR3, taken from reference TRBV11-2 and TRBJ2-7): EAGVAQSPRYKIIEKRQSVAFWCNPISGHATLYWYQQILGQGPKLLIQFQNNGVVDDSQLPKDRFSAERLKGVDSTLKIQPAKLEDSAVYLCASSFIQVEQYFGPGTRLTVT.

The chain links TRBV28 to TRBJ2-1; 10 nucleotides match TRBD1. The germline V gene has CDR1 MDHEN and CDR2 SYDVKM. The trim removed 11 bases at V and 4 bases at J, leaving 8 bases unmatched. This CDR3 region has 14 residues. The CDR3: CAVLGQGVYNEQFF. The CDR3, as DNA: TGTGCCGTACTCGGACAGGGGGTATACAATGAGCAGTTCTTC.

J is TRBJ1-2 and V is TRBV6-6; TRBD1 is a possible D gene (6 bases). CDR3 length: 13 amino acids. CDR1 and CDR2 from the germline V gene are MNHNY and SVGAGI (reference sequence). V was pared by 6 bases and J by 0 bases, with 8 bases between. For the CDR3, the DNA is TGTGCCAGCAGCCAGGGGTCTAACTATGGCTACACCTTC. Amino acid sequence: CASSQGSNYGYTF.

The chain couples TRBV7-2 to TRBJ2-5, with TRBD1 identical over 7 bases. Germline V gene data show CDR1 as SGHTA and CDR2 as FQGNSA. The length of the CDR3 is 15 residues. V was pared by 5 bases and J by 3 bases, with 9 bases of the junction left unmatched. The CDR3 nucleotides read TGTGCCAGCAGCAAATACGGACAGGAGGAAGAGACCCAGTACTTC. It is translated as CASSKYGQEEETQYF. The whole variable domain, remainder taken from reference TRBV7-2 and TRBJ2-5, is GAGVSQSPSNKVTEKGKDVELRCDPISGHTALYWYRQSLGQGLEFLIYFQGNSAPDKSGLPSDRFSAERTGGSVSTLTIQRTQQEDSAVYLCASSKYGQEEETQYFGPGTRLLVL.

The rearrangement joins TRBV27 to TRBJ1-2, with 8 bases lining up with TRBD1. Looked up from germline, CDR1 is MNHEY and CDR2 is SMNVEV (reference sequence). The CDR3 is made up of 12 amino acids. V shed 6 bases, J shed 8 bases, and the junction held 5 bases outside the gene matches. The CDR3 spells CASRTGATGYTF. CDR3 DNA: TGTGCCAGCAGGACAGGGGCGACCGGCTACACCTTC.

The J gene is TRBJ2-2, the V gene TRBV28, with TRBD2 matching 7 bases. The CDR3 extends over 16 amino acids. Unmatched junction bases numbered 8, after V lost 6 bases and J lost 1 base. Germline CDR1 reads MDHEN; CDR2 reads SYDVKM. This CDR3 is CASSRRGVENTGELFF. In DNA form, the CDR3 reads TGTGCCAGCAGCCGACGGGGGGTGGAGAACACCGGGGAGCTGTTTTTT.

In nucleotides, the CDR3 is TGCGCCAGCAGCCAAGATATCGAACAGCATGAAGCTTTCTTT. This gives the protein CASSQDIEQHEAFF. The rearrangement uses TRBV4-1 and TRBJ1-1; no definite D call. The CDR3 runs to 14 residues. Trimming removed 0 bases at V and 7 bases at J, with 12 bases between. Germline lookup yields CDR1 MGHRA and CDR2 YSYEKL.

In its sample, this clone was seen once. The chain is built from TRBV29-1 and TRBJ2-1, with 8 bases identical to TRBD2. Germline trimming cut 7 bases from V and 1 base from J; bases unmatched to any gene: 3. CDR3 length equals 13 residues. The germline V gene encodes CDR1 SQVTM and CDR2 ANQGSEA. Written as DNA, the CDR3 is TGCAGCGGGCGGGAGGTATCCTACAATGAGCAGTTCTTC. Amino acid sequence: CSGREVSYNEQFF.

The chain recombines TRBV27 with TRBJ2-2; 7 bases agree with TRBD2. CDR3 size: 16 residues. CDR1 is MNHEY, CDR2 SMNVEV, per germline (reference sequence). Trimming cost V 1 base and J 4 bases; bases outside gene matches: 6. In DNA form, the CDR3 reads TGTGCCAGCAGTTTATACAGCGGGGTTATCACCGGGGAGCTGTTTTTT. Protein: CASSLYSGVITGELFF.

The chain combines TRBV10-2 with TRBJ1-3, with no clear D. Germline values: CDR1 WSHSY, CDR2 SAAADI. The CDR3 is made up of 14 amino acids. The V end was cut by 10 bases, the J end by 2 bases, with 15 bases between. CDR3 in amino acids: CAIPAEGAGNTIYF. The CDR3 coding sequence is TGCGCCATCCCAGCCGAGGGTGCTGGAAACACCATATATTTT.

The gene calls are TRBV7-9 and TRBJ2-7; 7 bases line up with TRBD2. V trimming: 1 base; J trimming: 0 bases; junction bases outside the gene matches: 3. The V gene's germline CDR1 is SEHNR and CDR2 FQNEAQ (reference sequence). The CDR3 extends over 15 amino acids. The CDR3: CASSLVQRGSYEQYF. CDR3 nucleotides: TGTGCCAGCAGCTTAGTGCAGCGGGGCTCCTACGAGCAGTACTTC. Full variable domain (remainder filled in from reference TRBV7-9 and TRBJ2-7): DTGVSQNPRHKITKRGQNVTFRCDPISEHNRLYWYRQTLGQGPEFLTYFQNEAQLEKSRLLSDRFSAERPKGSFSTLEIQRTEQGDSAMYLCASSLVQRGSYEQYFGPGTRLTVT.

This clone appeared a single time. CDR3 amino acids: CASSLDWGDTFEQFF. The CDR3 region has the DNA TGTGCCAGCAGTTTAGACTGGGGAGATACTTTTGAGCAGTTCTTC. The chain links TRBV6-6 to TRBJ2-1; TRBD2 is a possible D gene (5 bases). The CDR3 loop spans 15 amino acids. Germline V CDR1 and CDR2: MNHNY, SVGAGI (reference sequence). Trimming cost V 4 bases and J 9 bases, with 19 bases left between them.

CDR3 residues: CASSFLRDRGSYEQYF. For the CDR3, the DNA is TGTGCCAGCAGCTTTCTCCGGGACAGGGGATCCTACGAGCAGTACTTC. The V and J genes are TRBV7-9 and TRBJ2-7; 10 bases align to TRBD1. The CDR3 runs 16 residues. CDR1 and CDR2 from the germline V gene are SEHNR and FQNEAQ (reference sequence). Germline trimming cut 3 bases from V and 1 base from J; bases unmatched to any gene: 6.

This CDR3 reads CASSVGPLMGHEQFF. DNA for the CDR3: TGTGCCAGCAGCGTAGGACCCCTAATGGGTCATGAGCAGTTCTTC. The chain links TRBV9 to TRBJ2-1; D remains ambiguous. This CDR3 is 15 amino acids long. V lost 0 bases and J lost 8, with 15 bases in between. Germline V gene data show CDR1 as SGDLS and CDR2 as YYNGEE.

The chain combines TRBV6-5 with TRBJ2-1; D not resolved. Germline loops: CDR1 MNHEY, CDR2 SVGAGI. The ends were cut back, 4 bases at V and 4 bases at J, with 17 bases in the middle. The CDR3 contains 16 residues. DNA of the CDR3: TGTGCCAGCAGTTTTAATCTACCCGGCTATTACAATGAGCAGTTCTTC. Amino acids: CASSFNLPGYYNEQFF.

The V call is TRBV27, the J call TRBJ2-1; 8 bases fit TRBD2. Germline V gene lookup returns CDR1 MNHEY and CDR2 SMNVEV (reference sequence). The CDR3 is made up of 17 amino acids. V lost 2 bases to trimming and J lost 5 bases; unmatched junction nucleotides: 11. The CDR3 nucleotides are TGTGCCAGCAGTTTAAGGCCCAGCGGGAGTACACACAATGAGCAGTTCTTC. Protein: CASSLRPSGSTHNEQFF.

In the case of this clone: This sample also contains other DNA sequences that code for the same CDR3. The gene calls are TRBV9 and TRBJ2-7, with a weak D call TRBD2 (6 bases). The CDR3 spans 14 residues. Per germline, CDR1 SGDLS and CDR2 YYNGEE. V was cut by 5 bases and J by 3 bases, with 15 bases left in between. CDR3 loop: CASSPGTGDYEQYF. The CDR3 DNA is TGTGCCAGCAGTCCCGGGACGGGAGACTACGAGCAGTACTTC.

Turning to this clone: Other nucleotide sequences in the sample specify the same CDR3. J is TRBJ1-2 and V is TRBV5-1; D is unresolved. V lost 4 bases, J lost 2 bases, and 9 bases lay in between. Germline assignment: CDR1 SGHRS and CDR2 YFSETQ. CDR3 length: 13 amino acids. The CDR3 coding sequence is TGCGCCAGCAGCCTAACAGAGAACTATGGCTACACCTTC. As protein: CASSLTENYGYTF. The entire variable domain, with the rest obtained from reference TRBV5-1 and TRBJ1-2, is as follows: KAGVTQTPRYLIKTRGQQVTLSCSPISGHRSVSWYQQTPGQGLQFLFEYFSETQRNKGNFPGRFSGRQFSNSRSEMNVSTLELGDSALYLCASSLTENYGYTFGSGTRLTVV.

This chain uses TRBV4-3 with TRBJ2-1; 12 nucleotides agree with TRBD2. The V segment lost 1 base and the J segment 5 bases; nucleotides outside the gene matches: 3. The germline V gene encodes CDR1 LGHNA and CDR2 YSLEER. This CDR3 has 16 residues. The CDR3 region has the DNA TGCGCCAGCAGCCAAGCACGGACTAGCGGGAACAATGAGCAGTTCTTC. This gives the protein CASSQARTSGNNEQFF.

The chain recombines TRBV11-2 with TRBJ2-3; D assignment may be TRBD1 or TRBD2 (5 bases each). Germline values: CDR1 SGHAT, CDR2 FQNNGV. This CDR3 comprises 15 residues. The V end was cut by 2 bases, the J end by 5 bases, with 14 bases between. CDR3: CASSLWGGSGDTQYF. In nucleotides, the CDR3 is TGTGCCAGCAGCTTATGGGGCGGCAGCGGAGATACGCAGTATTTT.